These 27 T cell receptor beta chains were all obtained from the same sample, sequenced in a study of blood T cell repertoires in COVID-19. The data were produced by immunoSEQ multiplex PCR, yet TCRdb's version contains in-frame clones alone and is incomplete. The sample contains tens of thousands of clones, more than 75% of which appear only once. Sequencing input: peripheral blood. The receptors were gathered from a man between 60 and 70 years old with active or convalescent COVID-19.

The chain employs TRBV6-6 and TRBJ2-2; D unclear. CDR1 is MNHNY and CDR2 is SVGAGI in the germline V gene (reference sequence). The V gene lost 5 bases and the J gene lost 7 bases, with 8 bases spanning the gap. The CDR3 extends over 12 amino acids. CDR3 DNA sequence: TGTGCCAGCAGTGGGTCAGGCGGGGAGCTGTTTTTT. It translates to CASSGSGGELFF.

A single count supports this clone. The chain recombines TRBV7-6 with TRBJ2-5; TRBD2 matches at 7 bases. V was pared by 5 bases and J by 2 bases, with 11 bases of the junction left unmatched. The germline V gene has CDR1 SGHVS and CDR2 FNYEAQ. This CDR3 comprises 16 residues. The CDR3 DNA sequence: TGTGCCAGCAGCCCTGAGCGGGGAGTGGGTCAAGAGACCCAGTACTTC. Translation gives CASSPERGVGQETQYF.

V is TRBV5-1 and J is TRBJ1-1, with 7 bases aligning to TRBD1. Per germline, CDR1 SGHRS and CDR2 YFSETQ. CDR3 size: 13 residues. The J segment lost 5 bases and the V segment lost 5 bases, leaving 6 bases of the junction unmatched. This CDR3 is CASRGQRGTEAFF. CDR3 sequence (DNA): TGCGCCAGCAGGGGACAGAGGGGGACTGAAGCTTTCTTT.

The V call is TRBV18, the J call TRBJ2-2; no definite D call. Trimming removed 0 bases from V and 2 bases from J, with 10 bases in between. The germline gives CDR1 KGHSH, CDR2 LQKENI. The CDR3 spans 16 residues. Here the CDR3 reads CASSPPGLVNTGELFF. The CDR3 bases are TGTGCCAGCTCACCACCGGGCCTTGTTAACACCGGGGAGCTGTTTTTT.

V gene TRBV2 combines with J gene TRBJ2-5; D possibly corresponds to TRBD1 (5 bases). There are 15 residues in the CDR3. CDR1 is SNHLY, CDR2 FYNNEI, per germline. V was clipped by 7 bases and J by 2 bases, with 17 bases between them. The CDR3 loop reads CASIGPSTVQETQYF. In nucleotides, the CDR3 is TGTGCCAGCATTGGCCCTTCGACAGTTCAAGAGACCCAGTACTTC.

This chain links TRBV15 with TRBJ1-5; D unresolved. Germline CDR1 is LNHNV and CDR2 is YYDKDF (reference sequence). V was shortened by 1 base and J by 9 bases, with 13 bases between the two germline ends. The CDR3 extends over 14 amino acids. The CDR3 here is CATSRAGTERPQHF. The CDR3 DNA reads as TGTGCCACCAGCAGAGCAGGAACAGAACGGCCCCAGCATTTT.

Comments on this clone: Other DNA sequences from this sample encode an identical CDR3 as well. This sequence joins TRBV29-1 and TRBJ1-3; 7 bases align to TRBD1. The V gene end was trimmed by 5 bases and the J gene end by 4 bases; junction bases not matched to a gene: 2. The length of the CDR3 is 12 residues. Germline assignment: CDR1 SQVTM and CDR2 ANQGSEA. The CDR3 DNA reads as TGCAGCGTTAGGGGGCCGGGAAACACCATATATTTT. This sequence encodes CSVRGPGNTIYF.

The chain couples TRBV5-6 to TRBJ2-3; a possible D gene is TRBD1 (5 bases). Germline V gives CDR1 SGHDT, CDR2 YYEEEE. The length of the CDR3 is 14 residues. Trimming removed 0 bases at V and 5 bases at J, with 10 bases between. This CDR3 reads CASSLGLDRDTQYF. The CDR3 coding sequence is TGTGCCAGCAGCTTGGGGCTAGACAGAGATACGCAGTATTTT.

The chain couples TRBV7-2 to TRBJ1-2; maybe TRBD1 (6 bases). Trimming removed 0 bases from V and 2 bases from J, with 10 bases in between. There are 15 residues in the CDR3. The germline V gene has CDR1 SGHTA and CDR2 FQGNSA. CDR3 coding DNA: TGTGCCAGCAGCTTAGCAGGGACACCGAACTATGGCTACACCTTC. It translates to CASSLAGTPNYGYTF.

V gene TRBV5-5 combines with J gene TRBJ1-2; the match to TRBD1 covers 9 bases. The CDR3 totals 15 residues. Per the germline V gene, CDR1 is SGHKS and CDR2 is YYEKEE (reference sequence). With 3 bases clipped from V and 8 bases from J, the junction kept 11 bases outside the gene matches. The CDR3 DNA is TGTGCCAGCAGCTCACGAACGGGACAGGGAATGGGCTACACCTTC. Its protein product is CASSSRTGQGMGYTF. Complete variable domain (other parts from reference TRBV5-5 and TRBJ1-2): DAGVTQSPTHLIKTRGQQVTLRCSPISGHKSVSWYQQVLGQGPQFIFQYYEKEERGRGNFPDRFSARQFPNYSSELNVNALLLGDSALYLCASSSRTGQGMGYTFGSGTRLTVV.

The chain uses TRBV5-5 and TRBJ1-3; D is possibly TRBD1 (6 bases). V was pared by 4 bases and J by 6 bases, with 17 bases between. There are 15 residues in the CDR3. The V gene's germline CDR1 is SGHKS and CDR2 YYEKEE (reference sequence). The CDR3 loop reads CASSVGPGDTNTIYF. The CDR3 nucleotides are TGTGCCAGCAGCGTGGGGCCAGGGGATACAAACACCATATATTTT.

The CDR3: CASSQGQGNGYTF. CDR3 nucleotides: TGTGCCAGCTCACAGGGACAGGGGAATGGCTACACCTTC. The chain combines TRBV18 with TRBJ1-2, with 10 positions matching TRBD1. This CDR3 has 13 amino acids. V trimming: 4 bases; J trimming: 6 bases; junction bases outside the gene matches: 2. CDR1 KGHSH and CDR2 LQKENI come from the germline V gene.

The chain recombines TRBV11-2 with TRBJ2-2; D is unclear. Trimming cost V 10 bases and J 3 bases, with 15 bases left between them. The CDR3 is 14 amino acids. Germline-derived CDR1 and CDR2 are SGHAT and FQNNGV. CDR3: CAIYTKEDTGELFF. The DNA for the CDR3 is TGTGCCATCTACACCAAAGAGGACACCGGGGAGCTGTTTTTT. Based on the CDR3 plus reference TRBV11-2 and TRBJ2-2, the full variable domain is EAGVAQSPRYKIIEKRQSVAFWCNPISGHATLYWYQQILGQGPKLLIQFQNNGVVDDSQLPKDRFSAERLKGVDSTLKIQPAKLEDSAVYLCAIYTKEDTGELFFGEGSRLTVL.

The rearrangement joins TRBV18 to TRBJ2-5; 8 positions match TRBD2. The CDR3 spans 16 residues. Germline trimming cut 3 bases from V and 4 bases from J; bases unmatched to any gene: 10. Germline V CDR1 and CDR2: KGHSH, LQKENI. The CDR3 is CASSPWTSPRGETQYF. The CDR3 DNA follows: TGTGCCAGCTCACCTTGGACTAGCCCTAGGGGAGAGACCCAGTACTTC.

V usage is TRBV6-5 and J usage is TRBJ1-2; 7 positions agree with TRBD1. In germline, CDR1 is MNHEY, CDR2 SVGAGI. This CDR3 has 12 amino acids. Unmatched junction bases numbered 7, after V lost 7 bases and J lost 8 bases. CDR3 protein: CASTQGGWGYTF. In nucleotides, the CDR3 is TGTGCCAGCACTCAGGGGGGATGGGGCTACACCTTC.

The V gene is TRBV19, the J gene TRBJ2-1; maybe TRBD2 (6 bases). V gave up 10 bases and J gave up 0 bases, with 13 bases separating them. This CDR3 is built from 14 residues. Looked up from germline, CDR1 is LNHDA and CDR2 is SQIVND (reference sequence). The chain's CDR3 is CATGLASSYNEQFF. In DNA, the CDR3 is TGTGCCACCGGCCTAGCGTCCTCCTACAATGAGCAGTTCTTC.

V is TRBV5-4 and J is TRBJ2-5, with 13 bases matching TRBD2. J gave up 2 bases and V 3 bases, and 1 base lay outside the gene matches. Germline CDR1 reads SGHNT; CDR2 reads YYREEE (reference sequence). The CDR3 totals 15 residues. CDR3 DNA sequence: TGTGCCAGCAGCTGGGGACTAGCGGGGCAAGAGACCCAGTACTTC. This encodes CASSWGLAGQETQYF. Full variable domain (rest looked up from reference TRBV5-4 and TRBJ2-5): ETGVTQSPTHLIKTRGQQVTLRCSSQSGHNTVSWYQQALGQGPQFIFQYYREEENGRGNFPPRFSGLQFPNYSSELNVNALELDDSALYLCASSWGLAGQETQYFGPGTRLLVL.

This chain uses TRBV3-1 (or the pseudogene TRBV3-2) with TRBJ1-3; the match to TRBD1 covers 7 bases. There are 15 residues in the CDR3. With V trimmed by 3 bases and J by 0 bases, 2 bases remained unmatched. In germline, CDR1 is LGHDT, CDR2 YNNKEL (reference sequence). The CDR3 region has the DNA TGTGCCAGCAGCCAGGGGACAGCCTCTGGAAACACCATATATTTT. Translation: CASSQGTASGNTIYF.

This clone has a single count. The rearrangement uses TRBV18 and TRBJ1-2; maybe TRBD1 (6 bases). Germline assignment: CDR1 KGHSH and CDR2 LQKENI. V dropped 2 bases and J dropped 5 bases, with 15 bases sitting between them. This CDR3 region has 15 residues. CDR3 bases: TGTGCCAGCTCACCATCATCAGGGGCCTATTATGGCTACACCTTC. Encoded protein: CASSPSSGAYYGYTF.

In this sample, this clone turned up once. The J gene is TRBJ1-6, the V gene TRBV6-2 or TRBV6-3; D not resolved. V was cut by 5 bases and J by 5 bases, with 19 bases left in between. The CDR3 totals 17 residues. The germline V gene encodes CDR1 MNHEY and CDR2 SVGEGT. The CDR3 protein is CASSQKLTGVDNSPLHF. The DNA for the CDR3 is TGTGCCAGCAGTCAAAAACTAACCGGGGTCGATAATTCACCCCTCCACTTT.

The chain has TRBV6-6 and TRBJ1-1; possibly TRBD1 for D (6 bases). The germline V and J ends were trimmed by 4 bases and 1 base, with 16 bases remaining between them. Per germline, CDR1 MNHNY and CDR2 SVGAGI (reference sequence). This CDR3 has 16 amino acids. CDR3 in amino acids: CASSFPPGVRNTEAFF. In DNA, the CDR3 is TGTGCCAGCAGTTTCCCGCCAGGGGTAAGGAACACTGAAGCTTTCTTT.

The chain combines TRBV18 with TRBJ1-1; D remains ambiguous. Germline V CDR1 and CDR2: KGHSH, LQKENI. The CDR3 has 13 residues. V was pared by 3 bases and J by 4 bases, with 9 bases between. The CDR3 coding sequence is TGTGCCAGCTCACCCTCTCAGTCCACTGAAGCTTTCTTT. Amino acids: CASSPSQSTEAFF.

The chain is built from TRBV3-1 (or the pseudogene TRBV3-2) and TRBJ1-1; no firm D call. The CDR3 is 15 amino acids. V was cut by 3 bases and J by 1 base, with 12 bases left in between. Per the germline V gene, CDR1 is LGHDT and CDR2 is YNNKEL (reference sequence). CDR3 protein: CASSQAGTWNTEAFF. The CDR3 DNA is TGTGCCAGCAGCCAGGCAGGCACTTGGAACACTGAAGCTTTCTTT.

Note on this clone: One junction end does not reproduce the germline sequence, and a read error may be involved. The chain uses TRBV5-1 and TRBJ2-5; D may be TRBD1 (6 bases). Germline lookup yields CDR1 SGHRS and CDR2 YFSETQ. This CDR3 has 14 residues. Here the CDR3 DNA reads TGCGCCAGCAGCTTGGAGACGCAGGGGAATCTACTGAACTTC. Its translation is CASSLETQGNLLNF.

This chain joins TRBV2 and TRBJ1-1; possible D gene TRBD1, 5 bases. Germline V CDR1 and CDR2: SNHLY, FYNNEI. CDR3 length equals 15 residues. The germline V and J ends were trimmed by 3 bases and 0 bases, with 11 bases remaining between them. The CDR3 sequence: CASSDLWGLNTEAFF. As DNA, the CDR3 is TGTGCCAGCAGTGACCTATGGGGCCTGAACACTGAAGCTTTCTTT.

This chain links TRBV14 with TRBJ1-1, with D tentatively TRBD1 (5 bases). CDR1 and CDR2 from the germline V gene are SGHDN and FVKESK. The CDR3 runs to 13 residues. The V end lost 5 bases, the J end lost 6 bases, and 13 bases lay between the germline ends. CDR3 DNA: TGTGCCAGCAGCTTCCAGGGAAGGGCTGAAGCTTTCTTT. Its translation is CASSFQGRAEAFF.

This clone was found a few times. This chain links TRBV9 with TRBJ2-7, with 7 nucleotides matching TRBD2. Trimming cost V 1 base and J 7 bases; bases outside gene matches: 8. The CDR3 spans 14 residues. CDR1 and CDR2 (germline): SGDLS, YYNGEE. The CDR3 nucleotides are TGTGCCAGCAGCGTACCCCCTAGCGGAGGGGAGCAGTACTTC. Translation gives CASSVPPSGGEQYF.